One sample yielded the 25 T cell receptor beta chains listed below, sequenced in a study of blood T cells in healthy people across ages. Sample-barcoded 5' priming and a J-beta primer mix drove a second PCR of roughly 7 to 11 cycles. TCRdb analysed the 5' RACE reads with MiXCR anew, one entry per CDR3 protein. The table shows 650,000 to 1,000,000 distinct CDR3 sequences, with 35% to 40% occurring only once. Sequencing input: blood. These receptors were obtained from a man between 18 and 29 years old in good health.

This clonotype was seen only a few times. The gene calls are TRBV14 and TRBJ2-7; either TRBD1 or TRBD2 may fit D (5 bases each). Germline assignment: CDR1 SGHDN and CDR2 FVKESK. Trimming pared 3 bases from V and 5 bases from J, leaving 14 bases between. The CDR3 runs to 14 residues. The CDR3 sequence is CASSHSRETDEQYF. CDR3 nucleotides: TGTGCCAGCAGCCACTCCAGGGAGACGGACGAGCAGTACTTC. Using reference TRBV14 and TRBJ2-7 for the parts outside the CDR3, the full variable domain is EAGVTQFPSHSVIEKGQTVTLRCDPISGHDNLYWYRRVMGKEIKFLLHFVKESKQDESGMPNNRFLAERTGGTYSTLKVQPAELEDSGVYFCASSHSRETDEQYFGPGTRLTVT.

V is TRBV20-1 and J is TRBJ2-3; D possibly corresponds to TRBD2 (5 bases). The germline V gene has CDR1 DFQATT and CDR2 SNEGSKA (reference sequence). The V end lost 4 bases, the J end lost 2 bases, and 22 bases lay between the germline ends. The CDR3 totals 17 residues. CDR3 DNA: TGCAGTGCTAACCAGATTTACGGGGTGGAGACCACAGATACGCAGTATTTT. Translated, it gives CSANQIYGVETTDTQYF.

The sample holds a few counts of this clonotype. This chain uses TRBV7-9 with TRBJ2-5, with 9 bases matching TRBD1. CDR1 and CDR2 from the germline V gene are SEHNR and FQNEAQ (reference sequence). The CDR3 is 17 residues long. The junction had 14 bases not matched to a gene; V was cut back by 5 bases and J by 4 bases. The CDR3 sequence is CASSSGQGMDIGETQYF. CDR3 sequence (DNA): TGTGCCAGCAGCAGCGGACAGGGGATGGATATCGGAGAGACCCAGTACTTC. Full variable domain (remainder filled in from reference TRBV7-9 and TRBJ2-5): DTGVSQNPRHKITKRGQNVTFRCDPISEHNRLYWYRQTLGQGPEFLTYFQNEAQLEKSRLLSDRFSAERPKGSFSTLEIQRTEQGDSAMYLCASSSGQGMDIGETQYFGPGTRLLVL.

The chain joins TRBV10-3 to TRBJ1-2; 7 bases are a match to TRBD1. The CDR3 is 15 residues long. V shed 6 bases, J shed 3 bases, and the junction held 10 bases outside the gene matches. Looked up from germline, CDR1 is ENHRY and CDR2 is SYGVKD. The CDR3 is CAIRPGTETHYGYTF. The CDR3 bases are TGTGCCATCAGACCTGGGACAGAAACTCACTATGGCTACACCTTC.

The rearrangement uses TRBV15 and TRBJ1-1, with D maybe TRBD1 (6 bases). CDR3 length equals 13 residues. Per germline, CDR1 LNHNV and CDR2 YYDKDF (reference sequence). The ends were cut back, 8 bases at V and 3 bases at J, with 13 bases in the middle. CDR3 region: CATGLRQDTEAFF. The CDR3 bases are TGTGCCACCGGACTAAGACAGGACACTGAAGCTTTCTTT.

This rearrangement joins TRBV6-1 to TRBJ1-1; tentative D call: TRBD1 (5 bases). The CDR3 runs to 16 residues. V was pared by 4 bases and J by 3 bases, with 18 bases between. Germline V lookup: CDR1 MNHNS, CDR2 SASEGT. The CDR3, as DNA: TGTGCCAGCAGTGGGGGGTTGCTAAAATTCGACACTGAAGCTTTCTTT. Protein: CASSGGLLKFDTEAFF.

This clonotype was seen ten or more times. The chain joins TRBV12-3 or TRBV12-4 to TRBJ2-6; D is possibly TRBD1 (5 bases). V lost 5 bases and J 0 bases, leaving 20 bases between the germline ends. The CDR3 consists of 19 residues. CDR3 coding DNA: TGTGCCAGCAGTAGAAATTCAGGGATGGGGTCCTCTGGGGCCAACGTCCTGACTTTC. Its protein is CASSRNSGMGSSGANVLTF.

The genes are TRBV4-1 and TRBJ2-5, with D unresolved. This CDR3 region has 12 residues. Trimming cost V 1 base and J 11 bases, with 11 bases left between them. Germline loops: CDR1 MGHRA, CDR2 YSYEKL. CDR3 nucleotide sequence: TGCGCCAGCAGCCAAGCTGGCAATGAGCAGTACTTC. As protein: CASSQAGNEQYF.

The gene calls are TRBV2 and TRBJ1-4; 11 positions agree with TRBD1. This CDR3 comprises 15 residues. The junction had 6 bases not matched to a gene; V was cut back by 4 bases and J by 8 bases. In germline, CDR1 is SNHLY, CDR2 FYNNEI. The CDR3 sequence: CASSVGTGGREKLFF. CDR3 in DNA: TGTGCCAGCAGTGTAGGGACAGGGGGACGAGAAAAACTGTTTTTT.

V usage is TRBV20-1 and J usage is TRBJ2-1, with 9 nucleotides matching TRBD1. This CDR3 region has 14 residues. The V and J ends lost 5 bases and 10 bases, in that order; junction bases with no gene match: 12. Per germline, CDR1 DFQATT and CDR2 SNEGSKA (reference sequence). CDR3 sequence reads: CSAAPGTGTYEQFF. For the CDR3, the DNA is TGCAGTGCTGCCCCCGGGACAGGGACATACGAGCAGTTCTTC.

Remarks on this clonotype: Possible read error: a much larger clone is one base away. The chain recombines TRBV7-2 with TRBJ2-7; D is perhaps TRBD1 or TRBD2 (5 bases each). This CDR3 is 12 amino acids long. Trimming removed 5 bases at V and 7 bases at J, with 12 bases between. Germline V CDR1 and CDR2: SGHTA, FQGNSA. The CDR3 loop is CASSPGTDEQYF. In nucleotides, the CDR3 is TGTGCCAGCAGCCCCGGGACGGATGAGCAGTACTTC. The full variable domain, completed using reference TRBV7-2 and TRBJ2-7, is GAGVSQSPSNKVTEKGKDVELRCDPISGHTALYWYRQSLGQGLEFLIYFQGNSAPDKSGLPSDRFSAERTGGSVSTLTIQRTQQEDSAVYLCASSPGTDEQYFGPGTRLTVT.

This clonotype appeared once. Possible read error: a much larger clone is one base away. The chain recombines TRBV12-3 or TRBV12-4 with TRBJ1-1; D is uncertain. Trimming left V 3 bases short and J 1 base short, with 15 bases between. The CDR3 sequence is 16 residues long. The CDR3 protein is CASSFGVTPRNTEAFF. CDR3 nucleotides: TGTGCCAGCAGTTTCGGAGTTACACCCCGGAACACTGAAGCTTTCTTT.

This clonotype was observed a handful of times. The V call is TRBV6-2 or TRBV6-3, the J call TRBJ2-1; perhaps D is TRBD1 or TRBD2 (6 bases each). CDR1 MNHEY and CDR2 SVGEGT come from the germline V gene. Trimming stripped 6 bases from V and 6 bases from J, with 21 bases between. The length of the CDR3 is 16 residues. The CDR3 DNA reads as TGTGCCAGCAGCACAAGATCCCGGGGGCACGGCAATGAGCAGTTCTTC. This gives the protein CASSTRSRGHGNEQFF.

This chain links TRBV4-3 with TRBJ2-3, with TRBD2 identical over 9 bases. Germline trimming cut 1 base from V and 2 bases from J; bases unmatched to any gene: 4. The length of the CDR3 is 16 residues. Germline loops: CDR1 LGHNA, CDR2 YSLEER. DNA for the CDR3: TGCGCCAGCAGCCAAGGGGCTAGCGGGGACACAGATACGCAGTATTTT. Amino acid sequence: CASSQGASGDTDTQYF.

Details on this clonotype: A read error is possible here, since a much larger clone lies one base away. This chain connects TRBV5-6 to TRBJ2-5; maybe TRBD2 (5 bases). The CDR3 is 15 amino acids. V was clipped by 4 bases and J by 11 bases, with 24 bases between them. Germline-derived CDR1 and CDR2 are SGHDT and YYEEEE. CDR3 loop: CASSLDSPSDNEQYF. CDR3 nucleotides: TGTGCCAGCAGCCTGGACTCTCCGTCCGACAATGAGCAGTACTTC.

This chain uses TRBV11-2 with TRBJ2-1; D gene uncertain. CDR1 and CDR2 from the germline V gene are SGHAT and FQNNGV. Trimming stripped 6 bases from V and 6 bases from J, with 6 bases between. The CDR3 has 11 residues. The CDR3: CASRAGNEQFF. The CDR3 nucleotides read TGTGCCAGCAGAGCCGGCAATGAGCAGTTCTTC.

This clonotype showed up just a few times. The CDR3 sequence is CASSLGSFNTEAFF. CDR3 coding DNA: TGCGCCAGCAGCTTGGGTAGCTTCAACACTGAAGCTTTCTTT. The genes are TRBV5-1 and TRBJ1-1; D ambiguous. CDR1 is SGHRS and CDR2 is YFSETQ in the germline V gene. Trimming left V 0 bases short and J 2 bases short, with 8 bases between. The CDR3 is 14 amino acids.

The chain couples TRBV7-2 to TRBJ2-3; no reliable D call. The CDR3 length is 14 residues. Trimming stripped 5 bases from V and 4 bases from J, with 13 bases between. Germline V gene sequence: CDR1 SGHTA, CDR2 FQGNSA. CDR3 sequence reads: CASSHSGVSDTQYF. CDR3 sequence (DNA): TGTGCCAGCAGCCACTCAGGAGTGTCAGATACGCAGTATTTT.

This sequence joins TRBV7-2 and TRBJ1-4, with TRBD1 matching 7 bases. The CDR3 consists of 14 residues. V was pared by 7 bases and J by 7 bases, with 9 bases of the junction left unmatched. The V gene's germline CDR1 is SGHTA and CDR2 FQGNSA. In nucleotides, the CDR3 is TGTGCCAGCACCCTCCCCAACAGGGGTGAAAAACTGTTTTTT. Protein sequence: CASTLPNRGEKLFF.

This clonotype was seen a few times. This chain connects TRBV6-6 to TRBJ1-5; D gene unclear. The CDR3 length is 16 residues. The V end lost 5 bases, the J end lost 0 bases, and 14 bases lay between the germline ends. CDR1 and CDR2 from the germline V gene are MNHNY and SVGAGI (reference sequence). The CDR3 DNA sequence: TGTGCCAGCAGTCCGCCTGAATTCTATAGCAATCAGCCCCAGCATTTT. Translation: CASSPPEFYSNQPQHF.

This clonotype was found many times. This chain connects TRBV4-1 to TRBJ1-1; tentatively, D is TRBD1 (6 bases). CDR3 length: 17 amino acids. Trimming took 0 bases from V and 5 from J, leaving 19 bases between them. Germline CDR1 is MGHRA and CDR2 is YSYEKL. In nucleotides, the CDR3 is TGCGCCAGCAGCCAAGATGTAGGGGGGGCGCGGGGGACTGAAGCTTTCTTT. It specifies CASSQDVGGARGTEAFF.

A few counts support this clonotype. The chain employs TRBV21-1 and TRBJ2-1. TRBV21-1 is listed as a pseudogene. The CDR3 is 18 amino acids. Here the CDR3 reads CASSRPKLGSYSANEQFF. The DNA of the CDR3 is TGTGCCAGCAGCAGACCCAAATTAGGGTCTTATTCCGCAAATGAGCAGTTCTTC.

The chain links TRBV29-1 to TRBJ2-5; weak D call: TRBD1 (6 bases). The J call may not be correct, given that the DNA end is closer to TRBJ2-7. There are 11 residues in the CDR3. Germline CDR1 is SQVTM and CDR2 is ANQGSEA. The DNA for the CDR3 is TGCAGCGTAATAACAGGGTACGAGCAGTACTTC. As protein: CSVITGYEQYF.

As to this clonotype: A read error is possible here, since a much larger clone lies one base away. The chain links TRBV20-1 to TRBJ2-1; possible D gene TRBD1, 6 bases. Germline CDR1 and CDR2: DFQATT and SNEGSKA (reference sequence). This CDR3 has 13 residues. V was cut by 5 bases and J by 10 bases, with 18 bases left in between. In nucleotides, the CDR3 is TGCAGTGCTGAACCGGGACAAAAGTACGAGCAGTTCTTC. As protein: CSAEPGQKYEQFF.

This clonotype occurred many times. This chain connects TRBV4-1 to TRBJ2-1; weak D call: TRBD1 (5 bases). With 1 base removed from V and 4 bases from J, the gap between germline ends came to 17 bases. Germline values: CDR1 MGHRA, CDR2 YSYEKL. This CDR3 is built from 17 residues. CDR3 amino acids: CASSQVQAPESYNEQFF. In DNA form, the CDR3 reads TGCGCCAGCAGCCAAGTACAGGCCCCAGAAAGTTACAATGAGCAGTTCTTC.